Reported below is one T cell receptor beta chain. This entry is derived from a study of blood T cell repertoires in COVID-19. Authors' methods: For nucleated cells, counts were estimated from reference gene primer amplification. The method was immunoSEQ multiplex PCR; TCRdb's version includes in-frame clones alone and lacks a portion of them. V and J calls and clone size are those listed in that table; D and trimming were worked out from the DNA. Altogether some 260,000 clones are present, about four fifths being singletons, with the ten largest covering approximately 3.1%. The TCR was taken from a woman aged 18-30 years with acute or convalescent COVID-19. The sample was peripheral blood.

The CDR3 DNA reads as TGTGCCAGCAGCTTAATGGGACAGGGGGAGCAGTTCTTC. Its translation is CASSLMGQGEQFF. This sequence joins TRBV7-9 and TRBJ2-1; 10 nucleotides match TRBD1. The CDR3 covers 13 residues. The J segment lost 10 bases and the V segment lost 2 bases, leaving 2 bases of the junction unmatched. Germline assignment: CDR1 SEHNR and CDR2 FQNEAQ (reference sequence).